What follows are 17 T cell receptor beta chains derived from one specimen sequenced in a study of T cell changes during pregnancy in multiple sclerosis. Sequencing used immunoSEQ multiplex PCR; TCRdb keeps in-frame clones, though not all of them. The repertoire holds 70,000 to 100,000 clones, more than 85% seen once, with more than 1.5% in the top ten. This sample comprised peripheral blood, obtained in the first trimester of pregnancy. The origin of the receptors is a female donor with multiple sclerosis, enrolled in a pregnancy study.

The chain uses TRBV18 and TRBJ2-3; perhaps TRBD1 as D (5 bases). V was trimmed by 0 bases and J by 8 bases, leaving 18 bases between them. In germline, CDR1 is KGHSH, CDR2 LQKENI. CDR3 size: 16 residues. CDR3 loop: CASSPPAGWEFSTQYF. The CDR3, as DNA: TGTGCCAGCTCACCACCGGCAGGGTGGGAATTCAGTACGCAGTATTTT.

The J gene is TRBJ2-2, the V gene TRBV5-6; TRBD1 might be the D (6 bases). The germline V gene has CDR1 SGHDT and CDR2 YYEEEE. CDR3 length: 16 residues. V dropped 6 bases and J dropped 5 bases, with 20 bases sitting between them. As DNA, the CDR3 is TGTGCCAGCACCCCCAGGTATGCAGGGGCGACCGGGGAGCTGTTTTTT. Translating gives CASTPRYAGATGELFF.

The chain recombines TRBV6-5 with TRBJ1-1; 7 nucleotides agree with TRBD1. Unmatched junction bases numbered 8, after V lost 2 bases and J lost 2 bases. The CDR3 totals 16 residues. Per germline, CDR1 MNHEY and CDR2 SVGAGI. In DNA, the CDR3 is TGTGCCAGCAGTTACCGAGTCCAGGGGGTTAACACTGAAGCTTTCTTT. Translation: CASSYRVQGVNTEAFF.

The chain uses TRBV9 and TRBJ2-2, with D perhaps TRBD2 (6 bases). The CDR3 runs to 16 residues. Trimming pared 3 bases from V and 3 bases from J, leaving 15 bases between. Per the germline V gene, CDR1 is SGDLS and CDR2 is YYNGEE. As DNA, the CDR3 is TGTGCCAGCAGCGCGACTAGTTATGGCGACACCGGGGAGCTGTTTTTT. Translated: CASSATSYGDTGELFF.

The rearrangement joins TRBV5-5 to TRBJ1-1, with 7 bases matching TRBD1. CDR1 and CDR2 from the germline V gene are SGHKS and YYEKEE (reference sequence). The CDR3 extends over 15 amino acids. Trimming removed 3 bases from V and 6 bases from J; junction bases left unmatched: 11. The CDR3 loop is CASSSQPTGISEAFF. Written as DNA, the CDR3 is TGTGCCAGCAGCTCGCAACCGACAGGGATCTCTGAAGCTTTCTTT.

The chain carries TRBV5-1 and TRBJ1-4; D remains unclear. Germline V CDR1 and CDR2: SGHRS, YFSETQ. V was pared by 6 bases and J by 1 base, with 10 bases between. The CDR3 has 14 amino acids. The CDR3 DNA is TGCGCCAGCACCCCCGGTAGAACTAATGAAAAACTGTTTTTT. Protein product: CASTPGRTNEKLFF.

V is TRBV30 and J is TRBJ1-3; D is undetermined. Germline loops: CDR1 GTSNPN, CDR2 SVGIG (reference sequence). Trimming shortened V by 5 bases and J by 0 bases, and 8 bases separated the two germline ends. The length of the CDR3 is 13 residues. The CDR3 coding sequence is TGTGCCTGGGATCAGGACTCTGGAAACACCATATATTTT. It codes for CAWDQDSGNTIYF.

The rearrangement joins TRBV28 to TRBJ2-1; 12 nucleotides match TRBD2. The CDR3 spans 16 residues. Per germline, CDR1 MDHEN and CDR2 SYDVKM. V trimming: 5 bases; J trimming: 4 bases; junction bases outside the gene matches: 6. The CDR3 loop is CASSPLLAGGYNEQFF. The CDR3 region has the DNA TGTGCCAGCAGTCCACTACTAGCGGGAGGTTACAATGAGCAGTTCTTC. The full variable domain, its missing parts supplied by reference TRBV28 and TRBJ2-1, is DVKVTQSSRYLVKRTGEKVFLECVQDMDHENMFWYRQDPGLGLRLIYFSYDVKMKEKGDIPEGYSVSREKKERFSLILESASTNQTSMYLCASSPLLAGGYNEQFFGPGTRLTVL.

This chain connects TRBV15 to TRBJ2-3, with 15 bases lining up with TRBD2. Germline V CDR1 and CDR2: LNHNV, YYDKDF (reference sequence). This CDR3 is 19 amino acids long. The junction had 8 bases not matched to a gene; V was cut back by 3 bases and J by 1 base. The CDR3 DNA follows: TGTGCCACCAGCAGCAGAACGGGACTAGCGGGAGGCCGCACAGATACGCAGTATTTT. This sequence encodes CATSSRTGLAGGRTDTQYF.

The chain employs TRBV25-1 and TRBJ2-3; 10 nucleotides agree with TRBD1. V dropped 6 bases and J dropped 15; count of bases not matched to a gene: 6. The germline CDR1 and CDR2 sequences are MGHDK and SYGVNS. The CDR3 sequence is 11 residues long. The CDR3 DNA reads TGTGCCAGCAGCTTTGACAGGGGGCAATATTTT. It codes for CASSFDRGQYF.

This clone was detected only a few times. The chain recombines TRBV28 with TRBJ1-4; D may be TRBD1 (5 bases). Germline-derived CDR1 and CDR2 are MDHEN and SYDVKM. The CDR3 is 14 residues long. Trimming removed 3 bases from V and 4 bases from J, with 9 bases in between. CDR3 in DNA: TGTGCCAGCAGTTTCGGGACTCTTAATGAAAAACTGTTTTTT. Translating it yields CASSFGTLNEKLFF.

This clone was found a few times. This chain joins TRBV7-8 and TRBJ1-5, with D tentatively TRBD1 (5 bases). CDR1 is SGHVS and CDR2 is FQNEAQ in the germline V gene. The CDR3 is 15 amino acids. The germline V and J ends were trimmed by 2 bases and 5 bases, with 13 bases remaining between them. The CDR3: CASSLQGTFDQPQHF. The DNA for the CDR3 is TGTGCCAGCAGCTTACAGGGTACATTCGATCAGCCCCAGCATTTT.

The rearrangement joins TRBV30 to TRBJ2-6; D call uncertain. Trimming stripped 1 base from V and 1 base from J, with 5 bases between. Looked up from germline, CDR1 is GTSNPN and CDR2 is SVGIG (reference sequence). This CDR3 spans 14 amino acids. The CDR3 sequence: CAWSAGSGANVLTF. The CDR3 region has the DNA TGTGCCTGGAGTGCGGGTTCTGGGGCCAACGTCCTGACTTTC.

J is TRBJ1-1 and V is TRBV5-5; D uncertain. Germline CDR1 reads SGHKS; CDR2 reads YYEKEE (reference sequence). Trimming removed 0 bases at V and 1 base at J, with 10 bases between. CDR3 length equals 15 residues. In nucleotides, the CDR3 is TGTGCCAGCAGCTTGGGATGGGCCCCGAACACTGAAGCTTTCTTT. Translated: CASSLGWAPNTEAFF.

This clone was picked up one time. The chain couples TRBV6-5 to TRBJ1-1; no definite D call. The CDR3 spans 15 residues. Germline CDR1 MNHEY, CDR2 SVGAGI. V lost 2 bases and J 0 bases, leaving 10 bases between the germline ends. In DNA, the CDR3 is TGTGCCAGCAGTTACAGCGGCAGGCTGAACACTGAAGCTTTCTTT. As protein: CASSYSGRLNTEAFF.

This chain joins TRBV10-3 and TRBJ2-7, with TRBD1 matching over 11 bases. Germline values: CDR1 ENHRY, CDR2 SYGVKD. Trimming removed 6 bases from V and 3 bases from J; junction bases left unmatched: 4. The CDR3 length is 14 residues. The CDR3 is CAIRGQGEHYEQYF. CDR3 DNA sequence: TGTGCCATCAGGGGACAGGGGGAGCACTACGAGCAGTACTTC.

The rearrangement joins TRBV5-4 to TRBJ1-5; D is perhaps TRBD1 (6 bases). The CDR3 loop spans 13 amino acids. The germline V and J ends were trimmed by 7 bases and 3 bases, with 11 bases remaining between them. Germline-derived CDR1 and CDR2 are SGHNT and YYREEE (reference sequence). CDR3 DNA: TGTGCCAGCTCAACAGGGTACAATCAGCCCCAGCATTTT. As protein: CASSTGYNQPQHF.